This T cell receptor beta chain was recorded in a study of OX40 agonist ivuxolimab in advanced cancers. Turning to the study itself: With ivuxolimab, an agonistic anti-OX40 (CD134) antibody, patients were treated. Dose-escalation patients were diagnosed with hepatocellular carcinoma, melanoma, renal cell cancer or head and neck cancer. Intravenous ivuxolimab was administered to patients every 2 weeks at 0.01 to 10 mg/kg. Broader study findings: The study observed clonal expansion of CD4+ and CD8+ blood T cells by week 6 at 0.1 to 3.0 mg/kg.

V lost 5 bases and J lost 0; bases outside the gene matches: 2. Per the germline V gene, CDR1 is MNHNY and CDR2 is SVGAGI (reference sequence). The CDR3 contains 14 residues. About this clone itself: Its antigen is not known.

The method was immunoSEQ multiplex PCR; TCRdb's version includes in-frame clones alone and lacks a portion of them. The sample contains tens of thousands of clones, more than 80% of which appear only once. This chain connects TRBV6-6 to TRBJ2-7; 9 bases are shared with TRBD1. The sequenced sample was CD4+ or CD8+ T cells sorted from blood, obtained in a trial of the OX40 agonist ivuxolimab. This TCR was sampled from an adult with an advanced solid tumor such as melanoma, head and neck, liver or kidney cancer. The CDR3 DNA reads as TGTGCCAGCAGTAGGACAGGGGCCTCCTACGAGCAGTACTTC. Its protein is CASSRTGASYEQYF.